Sequencing of this TCR beta chain was carried out in a study of T cells in Graves' hyperthyroidism and ophthalmopathy. Authors of the study amplified TCR beta CDR3 regions from RNA transcripts. TCR CDR3 underwent first-round RT-PCR with the HTBI primer set. TCRdb independently ran MiXCR on the multiplex PCR reads; one entry per CDR3 protein. The sample has approximately 610,000 distinct CDR3 sequences, over 15% seen once; the top ten hold 15% to 20%. Germline lookup yields CDR1 SGHKS and CDR2 YYEKEE (reference sequence). The V and J ends lost 10 bases and 9 bases, in that order; junction bases with no gene match: 11. The CDR3 is made up of 15 amino acids. This clonotype has a count of ten or more.

The receptor was isolated from a woman aged 18-35 years with Graves' hyperthyroidism. The chain has TRBV5-5 and TRBJ2-1; 15 nucleotides match TRBD2. Material: blood. The CDR3: CAVGSGTSGRREQFF. The DNA for the CDR3 is TGTGCCGTGGGGTCCGGGACTAGCGGGAGGCGTGAGCAGTTCTTC.